This TCR beta chain was recorded in a study of cytomegalovirus exposure and HLA in healthy donors (dated by TCRdb to about 2017). About the study as a whole: According to an earlier analysis of 587 of the donors, some 180 million T cells yielded roughly 110 million unique TCR beta sequences and more than 250 Gb of sequence data. Approximately 330 gigabases of sequencing data and 91 million or so unique TCR sequences made up an early release that covered roughly 670 HLA-typed donors. The genetic ancestry cluster associated with self-reported Caucasian donors included 80% to 90% of the roughly 400 genotyped donors. The study was designed to test whether signatures of past pathogen exposure could be identified by cataloging public T cell receptors. The study profiled the T cell repertoires of about 720 subjects by immunosequencing and related them to cytomegalovirus serostatus. Besides the first cohort of around 670 subjects, a separate validation cohort made up of around 120 different subjects was used. To predict cytomegalovirus infection status, the study brought together high-throughput TCR immunosequencing, statistical association of individual TCRs with disease status, and machine learning. A later analysis re-analyzed previously published TCR beta repertoires from several hundred donors and added high-resolution HLA genotyping to study TCR occurrence patterns. Rather than drawing on any new phenotypic data, the later analysis identified candidate immune exposures from TCR beta sequences and the way those sequences occurred across donors. In an earlier analysis of about 590 of the donors, high-throughput TCR beta sequencing was used to judge whether each TCR beta V gene segment behaved as functional or pseudogenic. Donor age, sex, ethnicity and CMV serostatus were compiled alongside the repertoire data. A later genetic analysis used genome-wide SNP genotypes for about three fifths of the 666 donors, treating that subset as a discovery cohort. Every repertoire in the discovery cohort had been generated on one and the same sequencing platform. Both class I and class II loci were covered by HLA typing, at four-digit resolution. Typing coverage varied by locus: about 629-640 donors for A, B, C, DRB1 and DQB1; roughly 500 for DQA1; about 600 for DPA1; some 470 for DPB1. Roughly 5 DR-DQ haplotypes were handled as single units for association and clustering, since linkage in the cohort was strong. Among around 400 genotyped donors of the cohort, an average of around 220,000 unique TCR beta nucleotide sequences was sequenced per donor, of which about 19% were non-productive. Study-wide conclusions, independent of this receptor: A group of highly shared sequence variants was considered likely to be a technical artifact of the sequencing pipeline. Correlated functional status among segregating V segments might be attributable to linkage disequilibrium, but an unknown experimental factor could not be ruled out. In a later analysis, most CMV-associated TCR beta chains were found to appear HLA-restricted, with HLA associations seemingly driven largely by CMV exposure. The study listed approximately 150 TCR beta chains as associated with cytomegalovirus. In an earlier analysis of fewer than 750 of the donors, most TCR beta V segments were observed in productive rearrangements about 90% or about 30% of the time, broadly matching IMGT annotations. CMV serostatus was the only immune exposure information available for the cohort. In vitro tests confirmed that a few of the cytomegalovirus-associated TCR beta chains recognize cytomegalovirus antigens. The classifier was reported to diagnose cytomegalovirus status with high specificity and sensitivity in both the original cohort and the validation cohort. The earlier analysis of around 600 of the donors excluded over 15 rarely observed V segments, including chromosome 9 orphons, because counts were too low. Some IMGT-functional V segments, including TRBV6-2 and TRBV6-3, could not be told apart with the 87-base-pair reads, so those segments were excluded. In this cohort, only TCR beta chains were sequenced, and detectable features were limited by the absence of alpha or paired-chain data. The authors suggested that the approach could potentially be extended to other disease states and immunological phenotypes. In a later analysis, HLA-associated TCR beta chains were found to be more clonally expanded and to have lower generation probabilities than equally common non-associated chains. When HLA alleles, especially DR and DQ, strongly co-occurred, TCR associations were difficult to assign to individual alleles. An association between a missense DCLRE1C variant and V-gene and J-gene trimming of TCR beta chains was found in a later genetic analysis and replicated in an independent cohort. A later analysis associated about 17,000 TCR beta sequences with specific HLA alleles at a false discovery rate of 0.05. HLA typing was unavailable for some donors at each locus, so association tests used only the typed subset. Most TCR sequences were seen in very few donors, while some public TCRs were found in many individuals. Presence/absence analyses assumed roughly uniform sequencing depth across donors, an assumption that may not hold. A further reported finding was that TCR beta sequences accurately predicted the HLA-A and HLA-B alleles for most subjects in the first cohort. In a later analysis, TCR association rates were found to vary across HLA loci, with the most associated TCRs seen for DRB1 alleles and the fewest for HLA-C alleles. Several of the top co-occurrence clusters appeared to be linked to parvovirus B19, influenza, CMV and Epstein-Barr virus, according to a later analysis. In a later genetic analysis, fewer N-insertions in productive TCRs were reported among donors in an Asian-associated ancestry cluster than the roughly 700-donor mean.

Taken from cysteine to phenylalanine, the CDR3 has 13 residues. Only the CDR3 DNA stays, 39 bases, in frame from base 1. The V end gives up 0 bases and the J end 5 bases, leaving 0 bases in the junction not matched to a gene. The germline V gene encodes CDR1 LGHNA and CDR2 YSLEER. The cohort was made up of 650 to 700 healthy bone marrow donors. Cohort members were all nominally healthy when sampled, although unrecorded immune exposures were likely present. The donor tested CMV seronegative and was one of the 352 seronegative cohort members. A peripheral blood sample was provided by each donor, and peripheral blood mononuclear cells were used for TCR beta sequencing. Genomic DNA was extracted from the blood cell samples with the Qiagen DNeasy Blood Extraction Kit. To prepare the library, the immunoSEQ multiplex PCR assay was applied. For the multiplex PCR, a mixture combining 60 forward primers for TCR Vbeta segments and 13 reverse primers for TCR Jbeta segments was used. The CDR3 region of rearranged TCR beta genes was amplified from genomic DNA with a multiplex PCR assay. The amplified TCR beta libraries were sequenced on the Illumina HiSeq System as 87-base-pair reads. The authors processed their data as follows. In a later analysis, tens of millions of unique TCR beta chains were counted across the 666 repertoires, and approximately 11 million of these chains were shared by at least two donors. Raw reads were error-corrected and collapsed into unique sequences with a nearest-neighbor algorithm that merged closely related sequences to remove PCR and sequencing errors. Alignment of CDR3 sequences to IMGT reference sequences was used to assign V, D and J gene segments. For a sequence to be retained, at least a six-nucleotide match to both a V gene segment and a J gene segment was required. Rearrangements were classified as productive when the CDR3 lacked stop codons and remained in frame with V and J, and all other rearrangements were classified as non-productive. Following IMGT convention, CDR3 was defined as the stretch from the second conserved V-encoded cysteine up to the conserved J-encoded phenylalanine. The earlier analysis of some 580 of the donors excluded any sequence lacking an unambiguous match to a single V gene segment. In an earlier analysis of a few hundred of the donors, V segments were called functional above 56.7% productive rearrangements and were called segregating when the between-donor standard deviation exceeded 5%. A statistical classification framework was built for diagnosing cytomegalovirus status from the catalog of TCR beta chain sequences. In a later analysis, TCR nucleotide sequences were compared against IMGT/GENE-DB human TR gene sequences so that V and J genes could be assigned. A later analysis assigned CDR3 sequences and most-parsimonious VDJ recombination scenarios with the TCRdist pipeline. In a later analysis, each TCR beta chain was defined by its CDR3 amino acid sequence together with its V-gene family, and reads without a unique V-gene family were excluded. A later analysis removed several hundred highly shared, low-generation-probability nucleotide sequences to deal with suspected cross-contamination and a sequencing artifact. For each public chain, a later analysis derived a clonal expansion index from normalized ranks of inferred template counts within each repertoire. In a later analysis, generation probabilities were computed with a VDJ recombination model fitted to out-of-frame rearrangements, and the resulting probabilities were checked against IGoR. A later analysis scored TCR-TCR, TCR-HLA and TCR-CMV co-occurrence with hypergeometric tests, applying a repertoire-size bias correction to TCR pairs. A later analysis estimated false discovery rates by permuting HLA or CMV assignments 20 times. In a later analysis, co-occurring TCRs were grouped using DBSCAN, and TCRdist sequence similarity was added for clustering within HLA-allele-positive subsets. For co-occurrence clustering, repertoires with fewer than 30,000 or more than 120,000 public chains were excluded, along with 5 or 6 repertoires with anomalous nucleotide sharing. What TCRdb holds here is the immuneACCESS table cut down to in-frame rearrangements. Part of the clones is not present; checked against another copy, under half of the missing clones reflect an unresolved V gene, and the others are unexplained. Clonal size and the V and J genes are those of that table, whereas D and trimming came from the DNA. This sample's table contains around 140,000 clones. The ten largest make up 0.75% to 1% of the sample.

For this clone: Its antigen remains unidentified. The identical CDR3 is also encoded by other nucleotide sequences in the sample.

The chain uses TRBV4-3 and TRBJ2-5; the central 7 bases match TRBD2. This TCR was recovered from a male donor in good health and CMV-seronegative. The sample comprised PBMCs. The DNA sequence follows: TGCGCCAGCAGCCAAGAGGGAGGGGAGACCCAGTACTTC. The resulting protein is CASSQEGGETQYF.